This T cell receptor (beta chain) was identified during a study of blood T cell repertoires in COVID-19. Libraries were prepared by immunoSEQ multiplex PCR; TCRdb keeps only in-frame clonotypes and omits some of them. In the table there are about 160,000 clones, approximately 88% of which are singletons. This sequence was found in a man between 60 and 70 years old with acute or convalescent COVID-19. The sample consisted of peripheral blood.

CDR3 region: CASSAPAFLAGGSDNEQFF. The CDR3 DNA reads TGTGCCAGCAGTGCCCCTGCCTTTCTAGCGGGGGGGTCCGACAATGAGCAGTTCTTC. V is TRBV6-1 and J is TRBJ2-1, with 12 bases matching TRBD2. The CDR3 extends over 19 amino acids. Germline CDR1 reads MNHNS; CDR2 reads SASEGT. V trimming: 4 bases; J trimming: 5 bases; junction bases outside the gene matches: 15.